This record looks at one T cell receptor beta chain sequence and its context. This sample is part of a study of blood T cell repertoires in COVID-19. About the study: Acute-phase and convalescent COVID-19 samples originated in the United States, Italy and Spain.

How the authors handled the data: Reference gene primers were amplified, and this amplification served to estimate nucleated cell counts. Profiled with immunoSEQ multiplex PCR; TCRdb holds only in-frame clones, not every one. D and trimming come from the DNA, and the V and J calls and clone size come from that table. Of about 220,000 clones in the sample, more than 80% were seen once. The CDR3 covers 14 residues. Cohort placement rested on clinical history that participants reported themselves. This sequence joins TRBV21-1 and TRBJ2-7; the table's D call TRBD1 went unverified against the DNA. TRBV21-1 is annotated as a pseudogene. Sequencing was carried out using PBMCs or T cells enriched from blood (not recorded which). The clonotype originates from a woman in her thirties or forties with acute COVID-19. The CDR3 sequence: CASSLDRPPYEQYF. DNA of the CDR3: TGTGCCAGCAGCCTAGACAGGCCACCCTACGAGCAGTACTTC.